This T cell receptor (beta chain) was observed in a study of blood T cell repertoires in COVID-19. Study background: PBMCs, B-cell-depleted T cells, or T cells provided the cDNA or gDNA that made up the material.

As processed by the authors: Reference gene primer amplification gave estimated nucleated cell counts. Measured with immunoSEQ multiplex PCR; TCRdb has only the in-frame clones, and not every one. V and J calls and clone size are as listed in that table; D and trimming were resolved from the DNA. The sample includes approximately 140,000 clones, approximately 82% of them seen just once. V lost 6 bases, J lost 2 bases, and 14 bases lay in between. Germline V lookup: CDR1 MNHEY, CDR2 SVGAGI. This CDR3 contains 15 residues. The specimen sequenced was peripheral blood. The chain has TRBV6-5 and TRBJ1-3, with D unclear. The clonotype comes from a human donor in a cohort sampled during active COVID-19. The chain's CDR3 is CASRAGRSTGNTIYF. CDR3 nucleotides: TGTGCCAGCAGGGCGGGCAGGAGTACTGGAAACACCATATATTTT.